This is a list of T cell receptor beta chains from one sample in a study of blood T cell repertoires in COVID-19. Libraries were prepared by immunoSEQ multiplex PCR; TCRdb keeps only in-frame clonotypes and omits some of them. The table shows over 150,000 clones, with roughly 80% occurring only once. Sample: PBMCs or T cells enriched from blood (not recorded which). The receptors were gathered from a woman between 50 and 59 years old who had recovered from COVID-19. The CDR3 runs from the conserved cysteine through the conserved F or W. The order of the fields is D gene, J gene, V gene, clone size, CDR3 DNA, CDR3 protein. A D gene is named only where the DNA matches it firmly. Where a row states a size, it is once, few, many or the class of an expanded clone; other rows omit it.

d_call: .
j_call: TRBJ2-7
v_call: TRBV7-6
clone_size: .
cdr3_nt: TGTGCCAGCAGCTCCGACAGCCTCTCCTACGAGCAGTACTTC
cdr3_aa: CASSSDSLSYEQYF

d_call: TRBD2
j_call: TRBJ2-7
v_call: TRBV27
clone_size: .
cdr3_nt: TGTGCCAGCAGTTTTGGCTCGGCTAGCGGGAGTCAAATGAACGAGCAGTACTTC
cdr3_aa: CASSFGSASGSQMNEQYF

d_call: .
j_call: TRBJ1-2
v_call: TRBV4-2
clone_size: .
cdr3_nt: TGTGCCAGCAGCCAAGATCCGACCACCTCTAGATATGGCTACACCTTC
cdr3_aa: CASSQDPTTSRYGYTF

d_call: .
j_call: TRBJ2-7
v_call: TRBV18
clone_size: few
cdr3_nt: TGTGCCAGCTCACCAACGATTTCGGTAGAGCAGTACTTC
cdr3_aa: CASSPTISVEQYF

d_call: .
j_call: TRBJ2-3
v_call: TRBV28
clone_size: .
cdr3_nt: TGTGCCAGCAGTGTCTCCTGGCCGACAGATACGCAGTATTTT
cdr3_aa: CASSVSWPTDTQYF

d_call: .
j_call: TRBJ2-2
v_call: TRBV11-2
clone_size: .
cdr3_nt: TGTGCCAGCAGCTTATCCCTTGGGGAGCTGTTTTTT
cdr3_aa: CASSLSLGELFF

d_call: .
j_call: TRBJ2-5
v_call: TRBV10-2
clone_size: .
cdr3_nt: TGCGCCAGCAGTGAGGCGGGACGGGAGACCCAGTACTTC
cdr3_aa: CASSEAGRETQYF

d_call: .
j_call: TRBJ2-7
v_call: TRBV28
clone_size: .
cdr3_nt: TGTGCCAGCAGCTCCCCCCCGGGTGACGAGCAGTACTTC
cdr3_aa: CASSSPPGDEQYF

d_call: TRBD2
j_call: TRBJ2-7
v_call: TRBV5-1
clone_size: .
cdr3_nt: TGCGCCAGCAGCCCGGGGGGGGGCTCCGAGCAGTACTTC
cdr3_aa: CASSPGGGSEQYF

d_call: TRBD2
j_call: TRBJ2-1
v_call: TRBV7-8
clone_size: .
cdr3_nt: TGTGCCAGCAGCTCGGGACTAGCGATTTACAATGAGCAGTTCTTC
cdr3_aa: CASSSGLAIYNEQFF

d_call: .
j_call: TRBJ1-5
v_call: TRBV2
clone_size: .
cdr3_nt: TGTGCCAGCAGTGACCAGGTCGGCAATCAGCCCCAGCATTTT
cdr3_aa: CASSDQVGNQPQHF

d_call: .
j_call: TRBJ2-4
v_call: TRBV21-1
clone_size: .
cdr3_nt: TGTGCCAGCAGCTACAACAGGATGTTAGCCAAAAACATTCAGTACTTC
cdr3_aa: CASSYNRMLAKNIQYF

d_call: .
j_call: TRBJ2-1
v_call: TRBV5-4
clone_size: few
cdr3_nt: TGTGCCAGCAGCCCCATTGATCCGGGTAATGAGCAGTTCTTC
cdr3_aa: CASSPIDPGNEQFF